This T cell receptor beta chain was sequenced during a study of cytomegalovirus exposure and HLA in healthy donors. Whole-study context: Earlier findings included some 120 million unique TCR beta sequences obtained from 150 million to 200 million T cells. General study findings and limits: Later work found most CMV-associated TCR beta chains apparently HLA-restricted. Among the CMV-associated chains, three were confirmed in vitro as specific for CMV antigens. The Asian-associated ancestry cluster reportedly had fewer N-insertions than the 666-donor mean in a later analysis.

V shed 8 bases, J shed 1 base, and the junction held 10 bases outside the gene matches. The CDR3 is made up of 15 amino acids. In germline, CDR1 is SQVTM, CDR2 ANQGSEA. A word on this clone: What it binds is unknown.

Vbeta (60) and Jbeta (13) primers were used in the PCR. This table comes from immunoSEQ multiplex PCR, and its TCRdb copy is limited to in-frame clones, with some not included. This repertoire shows fewer than 150,000 clones, roughly 80% found once; its top ten account for 0.95% to 1.5%. What was sequenced was PBMCs. The receptor was derived from a female donor in good health and CMV-seronegative. This chain uses TRBV29-1 with TRBJ2-1, with 8 bases fitting TRBD2. CDR3 bases: TGCAGCTCATCCGGGAGGGCGCTTTCCTACAATGAGCAGTTCTTC. Its protein is CSSSGRALSYNEQFF.